This passage covers 3 T cell receptor beta chains from one sample sequenced in a study of blood T cell repertoires in COVID-19. The data were produced by immunoSEQ multiplex PCR, yet TCRdb's version contains in-frame clones alone and is incomplete. The sample yields around 200,000 clones, more than 60% seen once. What was sequenced was peripheral blood. The receptor set was obtained from a man aged 45-65 years who had recovered from COVID-19.

V is TRBV5-4 and J is TRBJ2-1, with 9 bases aligning to TRBD2. The CDR3 extends over 14 amino acids. In germline, CDR1 is SGHNT, CDR2 YYREEE (reference sequence). V was clipped by 4 bases and J by 14 bases; unmatched bases: 13. CDR3 protein: CASSLDASGIPEFF. In DNA, the CDR3 is TGTGCCAGCAGCCTGGACGCTAGCGGGATACCGGAGTTCTTC.

V gene TRBV7-2 combines with J gene TRBJ2-7, with 7 bases that match TRBD2. The CDR3 totals 14 residues. V shed 1 base and J 4 bases; nucleotides not matched to a gene: 4. Germline assignment: CDR1 SGHTA and CDR2 FQGNSA. In nucleotides, the CDR3 is TGTGCCAGCAGCTTAGACAGCGGGATTTACGAGCAGTACTTC. Translated, it gives CASSLDSGIYEQYF.

The chain joins TRBV6-2 or TRBV6-3 to TRBJ1-1, with D hard to call. This CDR3 is 14 amino acids long. Germline CDR1 and CDR2: MNHEY and SVGEGT. Trimming removed 4 bases from V and 4 bases from J, with 13 bases in between. As DNA, the CDR3 is TGTGCCAGCAGTTCGGGGAATGGTGCCACTGAAGCTTTCTTT. Its protein product is CASSSGNGATEAFF.